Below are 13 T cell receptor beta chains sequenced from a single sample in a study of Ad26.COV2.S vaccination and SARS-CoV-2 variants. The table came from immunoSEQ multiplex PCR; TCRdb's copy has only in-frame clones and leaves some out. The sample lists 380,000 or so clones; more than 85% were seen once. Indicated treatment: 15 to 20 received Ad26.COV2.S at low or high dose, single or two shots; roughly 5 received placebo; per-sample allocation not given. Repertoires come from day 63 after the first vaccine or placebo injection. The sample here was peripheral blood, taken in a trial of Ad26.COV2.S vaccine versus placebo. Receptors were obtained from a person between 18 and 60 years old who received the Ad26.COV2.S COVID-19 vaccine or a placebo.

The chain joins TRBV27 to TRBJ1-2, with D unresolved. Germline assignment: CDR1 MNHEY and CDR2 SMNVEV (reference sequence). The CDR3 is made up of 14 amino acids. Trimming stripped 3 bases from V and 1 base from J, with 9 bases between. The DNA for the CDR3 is TGTGCCAGCAGTTTTTCAGAGGGTAACTATGGCTACACCTTC. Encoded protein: CASSFSEGNYGYTF.

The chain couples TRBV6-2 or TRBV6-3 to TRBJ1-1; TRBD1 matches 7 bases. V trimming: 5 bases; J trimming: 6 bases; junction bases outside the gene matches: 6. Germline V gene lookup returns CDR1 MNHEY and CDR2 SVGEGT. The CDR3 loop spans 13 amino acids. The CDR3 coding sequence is TGTGCCAGCAGTAAGAGGGACAGTGCTGAAGCTTTCTTT. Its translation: CASSKRDSAEAFF.

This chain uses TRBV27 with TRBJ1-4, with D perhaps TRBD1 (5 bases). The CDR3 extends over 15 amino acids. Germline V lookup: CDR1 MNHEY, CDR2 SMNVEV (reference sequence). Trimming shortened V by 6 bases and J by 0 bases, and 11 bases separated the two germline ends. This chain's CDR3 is CASRFQGATNEKLFF. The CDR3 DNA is TGTGCCAGCAGGTTCCAGGGAGCAACTAATGAAAAACTGTTTTTT.

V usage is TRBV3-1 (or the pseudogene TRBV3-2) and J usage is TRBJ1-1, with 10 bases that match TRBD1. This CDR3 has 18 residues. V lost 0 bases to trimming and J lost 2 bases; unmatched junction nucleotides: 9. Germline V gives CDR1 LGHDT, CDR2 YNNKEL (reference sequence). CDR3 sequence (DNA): TGTGCCAGCAGCCAAGATGTAGACAGGGGGCGAGGAAACACTGAAGCTTTCTTT. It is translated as CASSQDVDRGRGNTEAFF.

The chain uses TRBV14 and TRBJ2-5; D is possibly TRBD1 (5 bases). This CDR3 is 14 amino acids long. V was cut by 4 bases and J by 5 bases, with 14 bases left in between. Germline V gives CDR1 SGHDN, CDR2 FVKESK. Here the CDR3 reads CASSPAGIWETQYF. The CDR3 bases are TGTGCCAGCAGCCCAGCAGGGATATGGGAGACCCAGTACTTC.

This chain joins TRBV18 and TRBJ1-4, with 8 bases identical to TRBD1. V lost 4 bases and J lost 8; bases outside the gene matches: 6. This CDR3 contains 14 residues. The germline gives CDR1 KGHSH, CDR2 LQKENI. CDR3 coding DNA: TGTGCCAGCTCACACAGGGGGATGGAGGAAAAACTGTTTTTT. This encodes CASSHRGMEEKLFF. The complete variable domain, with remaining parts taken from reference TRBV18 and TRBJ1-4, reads NAGVMQNPRHLVRRRGQEARLRCSPMKGHSHVYWYRQLPEEGLKFMVYLQKENIIDESGMPKERFSAEFPKEGPSILRIQQVVRGDSAAYFCASSHRGMEEKLFFGSGTQLSVL.

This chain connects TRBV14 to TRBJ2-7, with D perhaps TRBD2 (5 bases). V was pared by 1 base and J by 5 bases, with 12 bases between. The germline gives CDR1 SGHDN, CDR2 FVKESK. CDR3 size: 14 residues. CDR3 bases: TGTGCCAGCAGCCAAGGTTCCGGGATCCACGAGCAGTACTTC. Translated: CASSQGSGIHEQYF.

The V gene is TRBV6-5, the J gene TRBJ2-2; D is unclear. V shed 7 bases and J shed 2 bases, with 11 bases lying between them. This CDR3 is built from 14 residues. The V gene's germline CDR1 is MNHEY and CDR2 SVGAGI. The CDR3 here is CASITGPNTGELFF. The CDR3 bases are TGTGCCAGCATAACCGGGCCTAACACCGGGGAGCTGTTTTTT.

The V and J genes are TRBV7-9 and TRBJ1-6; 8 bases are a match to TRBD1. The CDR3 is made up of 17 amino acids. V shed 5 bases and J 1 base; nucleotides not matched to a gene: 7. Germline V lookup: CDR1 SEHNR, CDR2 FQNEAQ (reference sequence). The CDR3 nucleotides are TGTGCCAGCAGCCTTGACAGGGGTGGGTCCTATAATTCACCCCTCCACTTT. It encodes CASSLDRGGSYNSPLHF.

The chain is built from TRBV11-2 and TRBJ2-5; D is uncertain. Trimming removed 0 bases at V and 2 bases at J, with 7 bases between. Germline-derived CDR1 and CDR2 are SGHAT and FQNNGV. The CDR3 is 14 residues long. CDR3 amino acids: CASSLDRVQETQYF. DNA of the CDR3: TGTGCCAGCAGCTTAGATAGGGTACAAGAGACCCAGTACTTC.

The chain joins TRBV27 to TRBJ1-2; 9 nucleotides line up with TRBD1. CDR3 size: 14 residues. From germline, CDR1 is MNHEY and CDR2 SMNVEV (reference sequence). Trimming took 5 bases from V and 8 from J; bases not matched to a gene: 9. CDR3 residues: CASSKDRGARGYTF. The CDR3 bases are TGTGCCAGCAGTAAGGACAGGGGTGCGCGGGGCTACACCTTC.

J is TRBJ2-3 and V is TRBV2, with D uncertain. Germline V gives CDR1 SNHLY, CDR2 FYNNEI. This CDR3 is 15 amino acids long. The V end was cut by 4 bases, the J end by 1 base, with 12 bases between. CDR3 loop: CASSVLIAGTDTQYF. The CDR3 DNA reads TGTGCCAGCAGTGTGTTAATAGCTGGCACAGATACGCAGTATTTT.

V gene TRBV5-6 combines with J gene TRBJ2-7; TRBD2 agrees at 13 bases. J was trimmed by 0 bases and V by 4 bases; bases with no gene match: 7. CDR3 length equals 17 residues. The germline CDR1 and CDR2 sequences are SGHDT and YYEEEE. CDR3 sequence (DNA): TGTGCCAGCAGCCCGGGACTAGCGGGATTGAGCTCCTACGAGCAGTACTTC. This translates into CASSPGLAGLSSYEQYF.